This T cell receptor beta chain was captured in a study of T cell responses to AZD1222 COVID-19 vaccine. V was cut by 2 bases and J by 5 bases, with 10 bases left in between. The CDR3 runs 15 residues. From germline, CDR1 is SGHTA and CDR2 FQGNSA. Assay: immunoSEQ multiplex PCR; the TCRdb copy retains only in-frame clones and omits some. The repertoire includes about 270,000 clones, 94% of them detected once, and roughly 0.6% sits in the top ten. Source: peripheral blood, taken 28 days after the second AZD1222 dose. The rearrangement links TRBV7-2 to TRBJ1-6; D not resolved. The source of this sequence is an adult who received the AZD1222 COVID-19 vaccine. This CDR3 reads CASSLITGNNSPLHF. DNA for the CDR3: TGTGCCAGCAGCTTAATAACGGGAAATAATTCACCCCTCCACTTT.